These T cell receptor beta chains were read from a single sample in a study of OX40 agonist ivuxolimab in advanced cancers. The assay was immunoSEQ multiplex PCR, and TCRdb's table has in-frame clones only and misses some. This table has 77,000 or so clones, about nine tenths appearing once. Sequenced here: CD4+ or CD8+ T cells sorted from blood, sampled in a trial of the OX40 agonist ivuxolimab. The receptors were gathered from an adult with an advanced solid tumor such as melanoma, head and neck, liver or kidney cancer. CDR3s include the opening cysteine and the closing phenylalanine or tryptophan. A D gene is named only where the DNA matches it firmly. Not every row has a clone size; where given, it reads once, few, many or a size class.

abundance: once; j_gene: TRBJ1-4; len: 16; v_gene: TRBV29-1; d_gene: TRBD1; CDR3aa: CSVEKLGQASYEKLFF; CDR3nt: TGCAGCGTTGAAAAACTCGGACAGGCGTCTTATGAAAAACTGTTTTTT
abundance: NA; j_gene: TRBJ2-1; len: 18; v_gene: TRBV10-3; d_gene: TRBD2; CDR3aa: CAISGTSGTADLRNEQFF; CDR3nt: TGTGCCATCTCCGGGACTAGCGGGACCGCCGATCTCCGCAATGAGCAGTTCTTC
abundance: once; j_gene: TRBJ2-1; len: 12; v_gene: TRBV25-1; d_gene: NA; CDR3aa: CASSEFVNEQFF; CDR3nt: TGTGCCAGCAGTGAATTTGTCAATGAGCAGTTCTTC
abundance: NA; j_gene: TRBJ2-1; len: 15; v_gene: TRBV27; d_gene: NA; CDR3aa: CASSNSGTRHNEQFF; CDR3nt: TGTGCCAGCAGCAACTCCGGGACCCGACACAATGAGCAGTTCTTC
abundance: NA; j_gene: TRBJ1-2; len: 15; v_gene: TRBV29-1; d_gene: NA; CDR3aa: CSVEGNRRANYGYTF; CDR3nt: TGCAGCGTTGAAGGAAACAGGCGAGCTAACTATGGCTACACCTTC
abundance: NA; j_gene: TRBJ1-2; len: 14; v_gene: TRBV10-1; d_gene: TRBD1; CDR3aa: CASSEQGTNYGYTF; CDR3nt: TGCGCCAGCAGTGAACAGGGGACTAACTATGGCTACACCTTC
abundance: NA; j_gene: TRBJ2-1; len: 11; v_gene: TRBV30; d_gene: NA; CDR3aa: CAWRDRREQFF; CDR3nt: TGTGCCTGGAGGGACCGCCGTGAGCAGTTCTTC
abundance: few; j_gene: TRBJ1-2; len: 13; v_gene: TRBV6-5; d_gene: TRBD1; CDR3aa: CASRRQGASGYTF; CDR3nt: TGTGCCAGCAGGAGACAGGGGGCGAGTGGCTACACCTTC
abundance: NA; j_gene: TRBJ1-4; len: 15; v_gene: TRBV9; d_gene: NA; CDR3aa: CASSVGPGVGEKLFF; CDR3nt: TGTGCCAGCAGCGTAGGTCCGGGAGTGGGTGAAAAACTGTTTTTT
abundance: NA; j_gene: TRBJ1-1; len: 15; v_gene: TRBV2; d_gene: NA; CDR3aa: CASRLEQQGNTEAFF; CDR3nt: TGTGCCAGCAGGCTTGAACAGCAGGGGAACACTGAAGCTTTCTTT
abundance: NA; j_gene: TRBJ2-3; len: 15; v_gene: TRBV7-9; d_gene: NA; CDR3aa: CASSFRDPSTDTQYF; CDR3nt: TGTGCCAGCAGCTTTAGGGACCCAAGCACAGATACGCAGTATTTT
abundance: NA; j_gene: TRBJ2-5; len: 16; v_gene: TRBV6-6; d_gene: TRBD2; CDR3aa: CASSYPTAGGGETQYF; CDR3nt: TGTGCCAGCAGTTACCCCACCGCGGGGGGCGGAGAGACCCAGTACTTC
abundance: NA; j_gene: TRBJ1-2; len: 13; v_gene: TRBV11-2; d_gene: TRBD1; CDR3aa: CASSTGVYYGYTF; CDR3nt: TGTGCCAGCAGTACAGGGGTTTACTATGGCTACACCTTC
abundance: few; j_gene: TRBJ1-2; len: 12; v_gene: TRBV19; d_gene: NA; CDR3aa: CASSIVSGGYTF; CDR3nt: TGTGCCAGTAGTATCGTAAGTGGCGGCTACACCTTC
abundance: NA; j_gene: TRBJ2-5; len: 16; v_gene: TRBV4-1; d_gene: NA; CDR3aa: CASSLREGGGQETQYF; CDR3nt: TGCGCCAGCAGCCTACGGGAAGGGGGGGGCCAAGAGACCCAGTACTTC